This TCR beta chain was identified in a study of shared clonotypes between healthy human individuals. With regard to this clone: Its matching antigen is unknown.

Whole-study results and caveats: Naive subsets tended to show greater estimated richness than memory subsets.

Here immunoSEQ multiplex PCR was the method, and the copy in TCRdb shows in-frame clones only, minus some. The data contain roughly 1.5 million clones, 98% of them singletons. The CDR3 consists of 13 residues. Germline CDR1 and CDR2: SNHLY and FYNNEI. V lost 7 bases and J lost 0, with 7 bases in between. The TCR was taken from a man in his thirties or forties in good health. Sequenced input: naive CD4+ T cells sorted from blood. Stated subset: CD45RA+ positively selected. The chain is built from TRBV2 and TRBJ2-1; D is undetermined. The CDR3 loop is CASILSSYNEQFF. In DNA, the CDR3 is TGTGCCAGCATCCTAAGCTCCTACAATGAGCAGTTCTTC.